Listed below are T cell receptor beta chains from one sample, sequenced in a study of blood T cell repertoires in COVID-19. The repertoire was sequenced with immunoSEQ multiplex PCR; TCRdb's copy has only in-frame clones and lacks some. Of tens of thousands of clones in the sample, about 88% were seen once. The sequenced sample consisted of peripheral blood. Receptors were obtained from a human donor in a cohort sampled during active COVID-19. The CDR3 runs from the conserved cysteine through the conserved F or W. A D gene is named only where the DNA matches it firmly. Clone size appears in some rows only: once, few, many, or a class for an expanded clone.

16,NA,TRBV5-4,TRBD2,TRBJ2-1,CASSSRAGGPAGEQFF,TGTGCCAGCAGCTCCCGAGCGGGAGGGCCAGCGGGTGAGCAGTTCTTC
15,few,TRBV2,NA,TRBJ1-5,CASSRQDPSNQPQHF,TGTGCCAGCAGTAGACAGGATCCTAGCAATCAGCCCCAGCATTTT
14,NA,TRBV6-6,NA,TRBJ1-6,CASSVQVNNSPLHF,TGTGCCAGCAGTGTACAGGTTAATAATTCACCCCTCCACTTT
12,NA,TRBV6-6,TRBD1,TRBJ2-7,CASSRQGYEQYF,TGTGCCAGCAGCCGACAGGGGTACGAGCAGTACTTC
15,NA,TRBV28,TRBD1,TRBJ1-1,CASSHSGTVNTEAFF,TGTGCCAGCAGTCACTCCGGGACAGTGAACACTGAAGCTTTCTTT
16,few,TRBV7-9,TRBD1,TRBJ2-3,CASSLGGGRATDTQYF,TGTGCCAGCAGCTTAGGAGGGGGCAGGGCGACAGATACGCAGTATTTT
14,NA,TRBV6-5,TRBD1,TRBJ2-1,CASRGGQGYNEQFF,TGTGCCAGCAGGGGGGGACAGGGGTACAATGAGCAGTTCTTC
13,NA,TRBV12-3/TRBV12-4,NA,TRBJ1-1,CATKGRGSTEAFF,TGTGCCACCAAAGGTAGAGGATCCACTGAAGCTTTCTTT
18,NA,TRBV27,TRBD2,TRBJ2-4,CASSVTSGGGVAKNIQYF,TGTGCCAGCAGTGTAACTAGCGGGGGCGGGGTTGCCAAAAACATTCAGTACTTC
14,NA,TRBV19,TRBD2,TRBJ2-3,CASRERGRTDTQYF,TGTGCCTCGAGGGAGCGGGGACGCACAGATACGCAGTATTTT
12,few,TRBV2,TRBD1,TRBJ2-7,CASARDSYEQYF,TGTGCCAGCGCACGGGACAGCTACGAGCAGTACTTC
17,NA,TRBV7-6,TRBD1,TRBJ1-3,CASSLNARQGSGNTIYF,TGTGCCAGCAGCTTAAACGCCCGACAGGGCTCTGGAAACACCATATATTTT
13,few,TRBV7-3,NA,TRBJ1-5,CASSAGHGQPQHF,TGTGCCAGCAGCGCGGGGCACGGTCAGCCCCAGCATTTT
14,NA,TRBV19,TRBD1,TRBJ2-5,CASSISGGLKTQYF,TGTGCCAGTAGTATCTCAGGGGGCTTAAAGACCCAGTACTTC
15,NA,TRBV7-4,NA,TRBJ1-4,CASSLAGRKNEKLFF,TGTGCCAGCAGCTTAGCTGGGAGGAAGAATGAAAAACTGTTTTTT